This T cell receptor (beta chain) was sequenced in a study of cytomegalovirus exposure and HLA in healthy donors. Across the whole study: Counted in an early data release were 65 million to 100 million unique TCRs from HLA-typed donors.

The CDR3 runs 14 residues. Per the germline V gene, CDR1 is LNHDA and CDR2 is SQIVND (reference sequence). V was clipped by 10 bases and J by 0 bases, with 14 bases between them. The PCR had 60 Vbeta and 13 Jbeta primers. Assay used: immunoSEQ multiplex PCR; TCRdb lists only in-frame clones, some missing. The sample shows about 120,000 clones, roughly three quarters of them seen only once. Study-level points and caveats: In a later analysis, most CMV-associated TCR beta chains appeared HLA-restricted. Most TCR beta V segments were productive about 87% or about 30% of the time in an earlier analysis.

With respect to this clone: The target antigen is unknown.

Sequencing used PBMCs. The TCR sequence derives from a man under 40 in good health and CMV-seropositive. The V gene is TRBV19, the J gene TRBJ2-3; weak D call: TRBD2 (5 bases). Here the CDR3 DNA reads TGTGCCACCTCTCTAGCAGAAAGCACAGATACGCAGTATTTT. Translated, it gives CATSLAESTDTQYF. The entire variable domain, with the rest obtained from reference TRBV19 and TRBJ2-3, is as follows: DGGITQSPKYLFRKEGQNVTLSCEQNLNHDAMYWYRQDPGQGLRLIYYSQIVNDFQKGDIAEGYSVSREKKESFPLTVTSAQKNPTAFYLCATSLAESTDTQYFGPGTRLTVL.